The 18 T cell receptor beta chains presented below share a single source sample, sequenced in a study of blood T cell repertoires in COVID-19 (dated by TCRdb to 2020 to 2021). Libraries were made using the immunoSEQ multiplex PCR assay. TCRdb re-hosts the immuneACCESS table, in-frame sequences only. Its copies lack some clones; in the studies checked, an unresolved V gene accounts for under half of them, and the cause for the rest is not known. A total of 150,000 to 200,000 clones appear in this sample, 85% of them only once. The ten largest clones take up about 3.5% of the sample. Sequenced: peripheral blood. The receptors were sampled from a human donor with acute or convalescent COVID-19. The donor label of this sample is uncertain.

The chain recombines TRBV12-3 or TRBV12-4 with TRBJ1-1; D gene uncertain. This CDR3 comprises 13 residues. The V end was cut by 5 bases, the J end by 1 base, with 8 bases between. In nucleotides, the CDR3 is TGTGCCAGCAGTCCTTCAGGGAACACTGAAGCTTTCTTT. Its translation is CASSPSGNTEAFF.

This clone has a handful of counts. The J gene is TRBJ1-5, the V gene TRBV30, with unresolved D. The CDR3 length is 12 residues. Germline V CDR1 and CDR2: GTSNPN, SVGIG (reference sequence). V dropped 4 bases and J dropped 9 bases, with 13 bases sitting between them. CDR3 residues: CAWNRNRGPQHF. The CDR3, as DNA: TGTGCCTGGAATCGTAATCGGGGGCCCCAGCATTTT.

The V and J genes are TRBV5-1 and TRBJ1-1, with 11 bases fitting TRBD1. After removal of 0 bases from V and 5 bases from J, the junction contained 6 bases not matched to a gene. The CDR3 is made up of 16 amino acids. The germline V gene has CDR1 SGHRS and CDR2 YFSETQ. CDR3 region: CASSLAGQGVGTEAFF. CDR3 coding DNA: TGCGCCAGCAGCTTGGCGGGACAGGGGGTAGGTACTGAAGCTTTCTTT.

The rearrangement joins TRBV2 to TRBJ2-6; 8 positions agree with TRBD2. In germline, CDR1 is SNHLY, CDR2 FYNNEI. The CDR3 has 16 residues. J gave up 6 bases and V 4 bases, and 8 bases lay outside the gene matches. The CDR3 region has the DNA TGTGCCAGCAGTGGAGTGGCGGGGGGTGTGGCCAACGTCCTGACTTTC. Amino acids: CASSGVAGGVANVLTF.

This chain connects TRBV6-5 to TRBJ1-1; 9 bases fit TRBD1. V was pared by 4 bases and J by 5 bases, with 5 bases of the junction left unmatched. This CDR3 is built from 14 residues. The V gene's germline CDR1 is MNHEY and CDR2 SVGAGI. The CDR3 here is CASSWTGENTEAFF. CDR3 sequence (DNA): TGTGCCAGCAGTTGGACAGGGGAGAATACTGAAGCTTTCTTT.

In the case of this clone: A read error may account for a junction end that differs from germline. J is TRBJ1-1 and V is TRBV24-1, with a possible D match to TRBD1 (5 bases). Germline V CDR1 and CDR2: KGHDR, SFDVKD. The CDR3 contains 14 residues. As DNA, the CDR3 is TGTGCCACCACTGATGGGGGGTTGAACACTGAAGCTTTCTTT. It codes for CATTDGGLNTEAFF.

A note on this clone: The germline gene is not matched at one end of the junction; a read error may be the cause. This chain links TRBV11-3 with TRBJ1-2; 8 bases align to TRBD1. Germline CDR1 is SGHNT and CDR2 is YENEEA. The CDR3 length is 15 residues. In DNA form, the CDR3 reads TGTGCCAGCAGCCCCAGGGGGCAGGGTAACTCTGGCTACACCTTC. Translating it yields CASSPRGQGNSGYTF.

This chain connects TRBV3-1 (or the pseudogene TRBV3-2) to TRBJ1-2; maybe TRBD1 (6 bases). CDR3 length: 15 residues. Germline V gene sequence: CDR1 LGHDT, CDR2 YNNKEL (reference sequence). Trimming stripped 3 bases from V and 0 bases from J, with 11 bases between. The CDR3 DNA sequence: TGTGCCAGCAGCCAGTTCCGGACAGCTAACTATGGCTACACCTTC. It is translated as CASSQFRTANYGYTF.

The chain uses TRBV9 and TRBJ2-2; tentative D call: TRBD1 (6 bases). V was shortened by 2 bases and J by 2 bases, with 10 bases between the two germline ends. This CDR3 is built from 15 residues. Germline V lookup: CDR1 SGDLS, CDR2 YYNGEE. The CDR3 region is CASSVGHLNTGELFF. The CDR3 nucleotides are TGTGCCAGCAGCGTGGGACATCTCAACACCGGGGAGCTGTTTTTT.

The J gene is TRBJ1-2, the V gene TRBV7-3; 7 nucleotides match TRBD1. CDR3 length equals 15 residues. J was trimmed by 6 bases and V by 6 bases; bases with no gene match: 13. The germline V gene has CDR1 SGHTA and CDR2 FQGTGA. This CDR3 reads CASSSYTGASDGYTF. Written as DNA, the CDR3 is TGTGCCAGCAGTTCTTACACAGGGGCGAGCGATGGCTACACCTTC.

J is TRBJ1-2 and V is TRBV18, with no clear D. The germline gives CDR1 KGHSH, CDR2 LQKENI. This CDR3 comprises 16 residues. V lost 2 bases and J lost 3, with 16 bases in between. CDR3 in DNA: TGTGCCAGCTCACCAGTTACGGCGGAGGGTCACTATGGCTACACCTTC. This translates into CASSPVTAEGHYGYTF.

The chain carries TRBV7-2 and TRBJ2-1; a possible D gene is TRBD2 (6 bases). The CDR3 is made up of 14 amino acids. The germline CDR1 and CDR2 sequences are SGHTA and FQGNSA. V was shortened by 6 bases and J by 6 bases, with 15 bases between the two germline ends. The CDR3: CASRTRDGSNEQFF. The CDR3 DNA reads TGTGCCAGCAGGACGCGAGACGGGAGCAATGAGCAGTTCTTC.

The CDR3 reads CASSYLGQKAFF. As DNA, the CDR3 is TGTGCCAGCAGTTACCTCGGACAGAAAGCTTTCTTT. The gene calls are TRBV27 and TRBJ1-1; possible D gene TRBD1, 6 bases. V was clipped by 4 bases and J by 9 bases, with 12 bases between them. Germline V CDR1 and CDR2: MNHEY, SMNVEV (reference sequence). This CDR3 contains 12 residues.

This rearrangement joins TRBV7-2 to TRBJ1-3; D remains ambiguous. This CDR3 contains 17 residues. V gave up 1 base and J gave up 1 base, with 14 bases separating them. The germline V gene encodes CDR1 SGHTA and CDR2 FQGNSA. DNA for the CDR3: TGTGCCAGCAGCTTAGACTCAGGTACAGCTTCTGGAAACACCATATATTTT. Translated: CASSLDSGTASGNTIYF.

The genes are TRBV2 and TRBJ1-6; 8 positions match TRBD1. The CDR3 extends over 14 amino acids. Germline V CDR1 and CDR2: SNHLY, FYNNEI. V trimming: 6 bases; J trimming: 10 bases; junction bases outside the gene matches: 8. For the CDR3, the DNA is TGTGCCAGCAGATTGTCAGGGGGCAGCTCACCCCTCCACTTT. Its protein is CASRLSGGSSPLHF. The whole variable domain, filled in from reference TRBV2 and TRBJ1-6, reads EPEVTQTPSHQVTQMGQEVILRCVPISNHLYFYWYRQILGQKVEFLVSFYNNEISEKSEIFDDQFSVERPDGSNFTLKIRSTKLEDSAMYFCASRLSGGSSPLHFGNGTRLTVT.

V usage is TRBV28 and J usage is TRBJ1-4, with TRBD1 matching 7 bases. This CDR3 region has 15 residues. V was pared by 8 bases and J by 3 bases, with 9 bases of the junction left unmatched. Per the germline V gene, CDR1 is MDHEN and CDR2 is SYDVKM. CDR3 protein: CASSEAGTANEKLFF. The CDR3 DNA sequence: TGTGCCAGCTCGGAAGCCGGGACAGCTAATGAAAAACTGTTTTTT.

The rearrangement uses TRBV5-1 and TRBJ2-1, with D unresolved. CDR3 size: 11 residues. V lost 5 bases to trimming and J lost 10 bases, with 10 bases between them. Germline CDR1 and CDR2: SGHRS and YFSETQ. CDR3: CASRPHREQFF. In DNA, the CDR3 is TGCGCCAGCAGACCCCACCGGGAGCAGTTCTTC.

The rearrangement joins TRBV2 to TRBJ1-2, with TRBD1 as a possible D gene (6 bases). With 6 bases removed from V and 4 bases from J, the gap between germline ends came to 9 bases. The CDR3 loop spans 12 amino acids. Germline V gene sequence: CDR1 SNHLY, CDR2 FYNNEI. CDR3 protein: CASRSGAYGYTF. Here the CDR3 DNA reads TGTGCCAGCAGGTCAGGGGCCTATGGCTACACCTTC.